The 5 T cell receptor beta chains below all came from one sample that was sequenced in a study of T cells expressing NK-cell markers. TCRdb reprocessed the 5' RACE reads, with one entry per CDR3 protein and no DNA. This sample's table reports some 600,000 distinct CDR3 sequences. The sample consisted of blood T cells: a sorted CD56 or NKG2C T cell subset, CD4+ or CD8+ T cells, or bulk PBMC T cells (not recorded which). These receptors were obtained from a man aged 18 to 30 in good health.

The chain couples TRBV5-5 to TRBJ2-5; checking the TCRdb D call of TRBD1 is not possible without DNA. This CDR3 is built from 16 residues. Germline values: CDR1 SGHKS, CDR2 YYEKEE (reference sequence). The CDR3 region is CASDEPGRGLGETQYF.

The V gene is TRBV5-1, the J gene TRBJ2-1; TCRdb designates TRBD1, a call that cannot be tested without DNA. Germline assignment: CDR1 SGHRS and CDR2 YFSETQ. The CDR3 has 14 amino acids. This CDR3 reads CASSLERPANEQFF.

The V gene is TRBV4-2, the J gene TRBJ1-4. This CDR3 region has 12 residues. Germline lookup yields CDR1 LGHNA and CDR2 YNFKEQ. CDR3 amino acids: CASSQARKELFF.

The chain joins TRBV5-1 to TRBJ2-1; the D gene TCRdb calls, TRBD2, cannot be checked with no DNA. The CDR3 totals 15 residues. Germline assignment: CDR1 SGHRS and CDR2 YFSETQ. CDR3 region: CASSVTSGSVNEQFF.

The chain uses TRBV25-1 and TRBJ2-1; no DNA is available, so the TRBD1 call from TCRdb remains unchecked. CDR3 length equals 11 residues. CDR1 is MGHDK and CDR2 is SYGVNS in the germline V gene. The CDR3: CASSRQGEQFF. Supplemented by reference TRBV25-1 and TRBJ2-1, the full variable domain reads EADIYQTPRYLVIGTGKKITLECSQTMGHDKMYWYQQDPGMELHLIHYSYGVNSTEKGDLSSESTVSRIRTEHFPLTLESARPSHTSQYLCASSRQGEQFFGPGTRLTVL.